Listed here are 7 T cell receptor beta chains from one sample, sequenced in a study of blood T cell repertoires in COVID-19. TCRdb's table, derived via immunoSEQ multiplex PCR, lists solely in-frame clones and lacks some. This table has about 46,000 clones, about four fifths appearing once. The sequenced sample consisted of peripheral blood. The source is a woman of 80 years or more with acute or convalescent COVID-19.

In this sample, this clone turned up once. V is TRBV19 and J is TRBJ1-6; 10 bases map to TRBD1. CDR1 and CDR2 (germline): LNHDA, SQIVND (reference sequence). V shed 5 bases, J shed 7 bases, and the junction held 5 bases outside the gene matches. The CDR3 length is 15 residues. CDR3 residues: CASSPRQGANSPLHF. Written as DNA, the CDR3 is TGTGCCAGTAGTCCCCGACAGGGGGCGAATTCACCCCTCCACTTT.

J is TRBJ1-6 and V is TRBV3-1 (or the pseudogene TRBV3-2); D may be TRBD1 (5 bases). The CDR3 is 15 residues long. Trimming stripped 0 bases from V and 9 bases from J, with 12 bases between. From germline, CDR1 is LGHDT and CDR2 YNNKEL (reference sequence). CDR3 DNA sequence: TGTGCCAGCAGCCAAGACGCGGGGCAGACTTCACCCCTCCACTTT. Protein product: CASSQDAGQTSPLHF.

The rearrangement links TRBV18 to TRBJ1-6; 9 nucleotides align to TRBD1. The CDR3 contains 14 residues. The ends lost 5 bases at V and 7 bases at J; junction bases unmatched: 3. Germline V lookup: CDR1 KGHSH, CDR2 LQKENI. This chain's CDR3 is CASSTDRGNSPLHF. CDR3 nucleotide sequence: TGTGCCAGCTCAACCGACAGGGGGAATTCACCCCTCCACTTT.

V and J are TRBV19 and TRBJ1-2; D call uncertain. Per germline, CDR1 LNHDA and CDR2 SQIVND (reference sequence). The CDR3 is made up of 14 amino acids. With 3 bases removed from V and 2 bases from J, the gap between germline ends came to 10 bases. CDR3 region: CASSILPENYGYTF. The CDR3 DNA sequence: TGTGCCAGTAGTATTCTGCCGGAGAACTATGGCTACACCTTC.

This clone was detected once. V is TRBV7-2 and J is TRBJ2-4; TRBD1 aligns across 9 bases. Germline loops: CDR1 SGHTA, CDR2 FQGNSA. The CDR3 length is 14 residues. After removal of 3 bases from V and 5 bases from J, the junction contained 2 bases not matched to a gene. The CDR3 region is CASSFGQGQNIQYF. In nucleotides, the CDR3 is TGTGCCAGCAGCTTCGGACAGGGGCAAAACATTCAGTACTTC.

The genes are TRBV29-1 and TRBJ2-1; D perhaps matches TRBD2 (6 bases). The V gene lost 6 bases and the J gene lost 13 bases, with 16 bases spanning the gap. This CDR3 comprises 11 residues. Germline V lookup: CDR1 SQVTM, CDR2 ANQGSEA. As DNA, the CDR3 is TGCAGCGTCGACAGTCCGGGACTTCAGTTCTTC. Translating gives CSVDSPGLQFF.

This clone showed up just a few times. The CDR3 coding sequence is TGTGCCAGCAGCTTTGAGACAGATAAAGAGACCCAGTACTTC. Its protein is CASSFETDKETQYF. The chain combines TRBV12-1 with TRBJ2-5; the table calls TRBD1, which could not be checked here. TRBV12-1 is termed a pseudogene. The CDR3 is 14 amino acids.